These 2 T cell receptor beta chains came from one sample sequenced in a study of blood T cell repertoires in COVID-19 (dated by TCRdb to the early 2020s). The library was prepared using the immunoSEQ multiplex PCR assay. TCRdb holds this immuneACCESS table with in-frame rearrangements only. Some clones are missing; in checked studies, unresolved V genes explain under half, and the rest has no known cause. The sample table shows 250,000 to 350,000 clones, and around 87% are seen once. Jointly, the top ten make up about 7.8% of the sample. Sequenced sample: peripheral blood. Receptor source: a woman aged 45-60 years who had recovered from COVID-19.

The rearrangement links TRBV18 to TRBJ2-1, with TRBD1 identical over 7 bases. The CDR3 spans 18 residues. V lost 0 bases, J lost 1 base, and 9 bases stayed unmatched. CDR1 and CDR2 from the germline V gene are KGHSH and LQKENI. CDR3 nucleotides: TGTGCCAGCTCACCACCGGGACAGAAAATTTTATCCTACAATGAGCAGTTCTTC. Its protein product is CASSPPGQKILSYNEQFF.

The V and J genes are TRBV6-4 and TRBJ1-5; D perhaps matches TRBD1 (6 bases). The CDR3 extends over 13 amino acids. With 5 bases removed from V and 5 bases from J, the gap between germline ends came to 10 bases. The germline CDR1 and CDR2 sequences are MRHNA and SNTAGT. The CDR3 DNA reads TGTGCCAGCAGTATGGGGGCCGATCAGCCCCAGCATTTT. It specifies CASSMGADQPQHF.